The 32 T cell receptor beta chains presented below share a single source sample, sequenced in a study of T cells after somatic rescue of genetic block. Data came from immunoSEQ multiplex PCR; TCRdb stores just in-frame clones and leaves some out. Among tens of thousands of clones listed, under 95% were seen once. Sequenced input: peripheral blood mononuclear cells (PBMCs). The receptors originated from a man aged 40-49 years.

A single count supports this clone. The genes are TRBV5-6 and TRBJ2-2; 8 positions match TRBD2. The CDR3 extends over 17 amino acids. Unmatched junction bases numbered 6, after V lost 2 bases and J lost 0 bases. Per the germline V gene, CDR1 is SGHDT and CDR2 is YYEEEE. The CDR3 bases are TGTGCCAGCAGCTTTACGAGCGGGGGCACGAACACCGGGGAGCTGTTTTTT. Amino acids: CASSFTSGGTNTGELFF.

V gene TRBV7-6 combines with J gene TRBJ1-1; no firm D call. Trimming took off 4 bases at V and 8 bases at J, with 14 bases between the two ends. The CDR3 spans 13 residues. Germline V lookup: CDR1 SGHVS, CDR2 FNYEAQ. CDR3 amino acids: CASSSGGATEAFF. As DNA, the CDR3 is TGTGCCAGCAGCTCTGGAGGAGCCACGGAAGCTTTCTTT.

The V gene is TRBV18, the J gene TRBJ1-2, with D maybe TRBD1 (6 bases). CDR3 length: 13 residues. Germline loops: CDR1 KGHSH, CDR2 LQKENI. The germline V and J ends were trimmed by 3 bases and 1 base, with 6 bases remaining between them. The CDR3 sequence is CASSPDSNYGYTF. CDR3 DNA sequence: TGTGCCAGCTCACCGGACAGTAACTATGGCTACACCTTC.

The chain links TRBV4-3 to TRBJ2-6; the match to TRBD1 covers 7 bases. This CDR3 region has 17 residues. Germline loops: CDR1 LGHNA, CDR2 YSLEER. J was trimmed by 0 bases and V by 8 bases; bases with no gene match: 10. CDR3 region: CASSIGQAISGANVLTF. As DNA, the CDR3 is TGCGCCAGCTCGATAGGACAGGCTATCTCTGGGGCCAACGTCCTGACTTTC.

The rearrangement links TRBV6-5 to TRBJ2-3; 7 bases map to TRBD2. V was pared by 2 bases and J by 5 bases, with 1 base of the junction left unmatched. The CDR3 extends over 13 amino acids. The germline V gene encodes CDR1 MNHEY and CDR2 SVGAGI. In DNA form, the CDR3 reads TGTGCCAGCAGTTACGGGAGGGGAGATACGCAGTATTTT. Translation: CASSYGRGDTQYF.

The V call is TRBV5-1, the J call TRBJ1-4, with a possible D match to TRBD1 (5 bases). The V gene lost 0 bases and the J gene lost 7 bases, with 13 bases spanning the gap. CDR1 SGHRS and CDR2 YFSETQ come from the germline V gene. The CDR3 loop spans 15 amino acids. The CDR3 sequence: CASSLVGTLGEKLFF. The CDR3 nucleotides are TGCGCCAGCAGCTTGGTCGGGACGCTAGGTGAAAAACTGTTTTTT.

This chain links TRBV7-2 with TRBJ1-1; no reliable D call. V dropped 3 bases and J dropped 1 base, with 6 bases sitting between them. The CDR3 totals 13 residues. CDR1 SGHTA and CDR2 FQGNSA come from the germline V gene. The DNA for the CDR3 is TGTGCCAGCAGCTTTAGCAGGAACACTGAAGCTTTCTTT. Translated, it gives CASSFSRNTEAFF.

CDR3 loop: CASSRGTGNTEAFF. The CDR3 DNA is TGCGCCAGCAGCCGAGGTACAGGGAACACTGAAGCTTTCTTT. The chain recombines TRBV5-1 with TRBJ1-1; D possibly corresponds to TRBD1 (5 bases). The CDR3 totals 14 residues. Germline V gives CDR1 SGHRS, CDR2 YFSETQ. Deletions cut 4 bases from V and 1 base from J, with 11 bases between.

This clone has a single count. J is TRBJ2-2 and V is TRBV9, with D possibly being TRBD1 (5 bases). This CDR3 comprises 15 residues. V was cut by 2 bases and J by 1 base, with 9 bases left in between. In germline, CDR1 is SGDLS, CDR2 YYNGEE. The CDR3 protein is CASSVSRVNTGELFF. CDR3 DNA: TGTGCCAGCAGCGTGAGCAGGGTGAACACCGGGGAGCTGTTTTTT.

V gene TRBV4-1 combines with J gene TRBJ2-5, with TRBD1 matching 9 bases. V shed 1 base, J shed 4 bases, and the junction held 7 bases outside the gene matches. Germline V CDR1 and CDR2: MGHRA, YSYEKL. This CDR3 is built from 16 residues. The chain's CDR3 is CASSQAGQGPGETQYF. CDR3 sequence (DNA): TGCGCCAGCAGCCAAGCGGGACAGGGCCCTGGAGAGACCCAGTACTTC.

The chain carries TRBV25-1 and TRBJ2-7; D not certain. Germline V gene sequence: CDR1 MGHDK, CDR2 SYGVNS. The V end was cut by 6 bases, the J end by 0 bases, with 6 bases between. This CDR3 has 12 residues. The CDR3 bases are TGTGCCAGCAGGGTAAGCTCCTACGAGCAGTACTTC. Encoded protein: CASRVSSYEQYF.

The CDR3 sequence: CASSGRTSGLSYEQYF. The DNA for the CDR3 is TGTGCCAGCAGTGGCCGGACTAGCGGGCTCTCCTACGAGCAGTACTTC. The gene calls are TRBV6-1 and TRBJ2-7; 11 bases are shared with TRBD2. The CDR3 spans 16 residues. Germline CDR1 MNHNS, CDR2 SASEGT. V was pared by 4 bases and J by 0 bases, with 5 bases of the junction left unmatched.

CDR3 DNA: TGTGCCAGCAGCCAGGATACAGGAAGGACTGAAGCTTTCTTT. Protein product: CASSQDTGRTEAFF. V gene TRBV5-5 combines with J gene TRBJ1-1; D perhaps matches TRBD1 (5 bases). Trimming removed 4 bases from V and 5 bases from J, with 15 bases in between. Germline assignment: CDR1 SGHKS and CDR2 YYEKEE (reference sequence). This CDR3 has 14 residues. Complete variable domain (other parts from reference TRBV5-5 and TRBJ1-1): DAGVTQSPTHLIKTRGQQVTLRCSPISGHKSVSWYQQVLGQGPQFIFQYYEKEERGRGNFPDRFSARQFPNYSSELNVNALLLGDSALYLCASSQDTGRTEAFFGQGTRLTVV.

V and J are TRBV27 and TRBJ2-3; D gene unclear. This CDR3 is 13 amino acids long. Trimming cost V 1 base and J 4 bases, with 6 bases left between them. Germline V gene lookup returns CDR1 MNHEY and CDR2 SMNVEV (reference sequence). The CDR3 sequence is CASSLFRADTQYF. The CDR3 DNA sequence: TGTGCCAGCAGTTTATTTCGGGCAGATACGCAGTATTTT.

The V and J genes are TRBV27 and TRBJ2-3; D call uncertain. The CDR3 covers 12 residues. V lost 6 bases, J lost 1 base, and 5 bases lay in between. Germline loops: CDR1 MNHEY, CDR2 SMNVEV (reference sequence). DNA for the CDR3: TGTGCCAGCAGGGGCCGCACAGATACGCAGTATTTT. This sequence encodes CASRGRTDTQYF.

The chain joins TRBV5-8 to TRBJ2-1; 11 nucleotides agree with TRBD1. Trimming took 3 bases from V and 5 from J; bases not matched to a gene: 10. Looked up from germline, CDR1 is SGHTS and CDR2 is YDEGEE. CDR3 length: 17 amino acids. The chain's CDR3 is CASSYGVGTGGHNEQFF. Here the CDR3 DNA reads TGTGCCAGCAGCTACGGTGTTGGGACAGGGGGGCACAATGAGCAGTTCTTC.

The chain employs TRBV30 and TRBJ1-2; D not certain. This CDR3 comprises 13 residues. Between the trimmed V and J ends, which lost 3 bases and 6 bases, there was a span of 14 bases. CDR1 is GTSNPN, CDR2 SVGIG, per germline (reference sequence). The CDR3 region is CAWRTPRFDGYTF. The CDR3 region has the DNA TGTGCCTGGAGAACCCCACGATTTGATGGCTACACCTTC.

The rearrangement links TRBV6-1 to TRBJ1-1, with 8 bases that match TRBD1. Trimming took 4 bases from V and 4 from J; bases not matched to a gene: 5. The CDR3 sequence is 14 residues long. Per the germline V gene, CDR1 is MNHNS and CDR2 is SASEGT. The DNA of the CDR3 is TGTGCCAGCAGTGTCCGGGACAGGCCCACTGAAGCTTTCTTT. It translates to CASSVRDRPTEAFF.

This chain links TRBV2 with TRBJ2-7, with 7 bases identical to TRBD2. Germline V CDR1 and CDR2: SNHLY, FYNNEI. The CDR3 consists of 13 residues. J was trimmed by 6 bases and V by 4 bases; bases with no gene match: 6. The CDR3 nucleotides read TGTGCCAGCAGTGCTGAGGGGAGGGCCGAGCAGTACTTC. Its translation is CASSAEGRAEQYF.

The chain is built from TRBV4-1 and TRBJ2-1, with TRBD1 identical over 11 bases. CDR3 length: 15 amino acids. Germline CDR1 is MGHRA and CDR2 is YSYEKL. The V and J ends lost 0 bases and 8 bases, in that order; junction bases with no gene match: 3. This CDR3 is CASSQEGQGGDEQFF. The CDR3 DNA is TGCGCCAGCAGCCAAGAGGGACAGGGGGGGGATGAGCAGTTCTTC.

The chain links TRBV7-2 to TRBJ2-3; TRBD2 aligns across 12 bases. V lost 4 bases to trimming and J lost 5 bases; unmatched junction nucleotides: 7. The length of the CDR3 is 16 residues. Germline-derived CDR1 and CDR2 are SGHTA and FQGNSA. CDR3 DNA sequence: TGTGCCAGCAGCTCGACTAGCGGGAGAGCGGTAGATACGCAGTATTTT. It specifies CASSSTSGRAVDTQYF.

The rearrangement joins TRBV2 to TRBJ1-1; D may be TRBD1 (5 bases). This CDR3 comprises 13 residues. Germline V gives CDR1 SNHLY, CDR2 FYNNEI. The ends were cut back, 4 bases at V and 2 bases at J, with 8 bases in the middle. CDR3 protein: CASSGDSNTEAFF. The CDR3 DNA sequence: TGTGCCAGCAGTGGAGACAGCAACACTGAAGCTTTCTTT.

The chain is built from TRBV7-2 and TRBJ2-7; TRBD1 is a possible D gene (5 bases). CDR3 size: 14 residues. Trimming took 1 base from V and 3 from J, leaving 10 bases between them. Germline CDR1 is SGHTA and CDR2 is FQGNSA. Written as DNA, the CDR3 is TGTGCCAGCAGCTTAGTCCCAGGGTACTACGAGCAGTACTTC. Its translation is CASSLVPGYYEQYF.

J is TRBJ2-7 and V is TRBV6-6; TRBD1 might be the D (6 bases). Looked up from germline, CDR1 is MNHNY and CDR2 is SVGAGI (reference sequence). With 11 bases removed from V and 2 bases from J, the gap between germline ends came to 19 bases. The CDR3 sequence is 14 residues long. The CDR3 loop reads CASRGTAMTYEQYF. CDR3 nucleotides: TGTGCCTCAAGGGGGACCGCAATGACCTACGAGCAGTACTTC.

This chain connects TRBV6-1 to TRBJ1-4; weak D call: TRBD1 (5 bases). V was cut by 6 bases and J by 0 bases, with 11 bases left in between. CDR1 and CDR2 (germline): MNHNS, SASEGT. The CDR3 has 15 residues. CDR3 nucleotides: TGTGCCAGCAGCGACAGTTTTGCAACTAATGAAAAACTGTTTTTT. Residues: CASSDSFATNEKLFF.

The V call is TRBV27, the J call TRBJ2-2, with 9 bases that match TRBD2. The ends lost 2 bases at V and 4 bases at J; junction bases unmatched: 8. The CDR3 sequence is 17 residues long. Germline V CDR1 and CDR2: MNHEY, SMNVEV (reference sequence). CDR3 amino acids: CASSLRGAGGPTGELFF. The CDR3 coding sequence is TGTGCCAGCAGTTTAAGGGGTGCGGGAGGGCCCACCGGGGAGCTGTTTTTT.

The V and J genes are TRBV19 and TRBJ2-3, with D possibly being TRBD2 (6 bases). There are 15 residues in the CDR3. The germline CDR1 and CDR2 sequences are LNHDA and SQIVND (reference sequence). The V and J ends lost 7 bases and 4 bases respectively, with 18 bases between them. Here the CDR3 DNA reads TGTGCCAGTAACCTGGGAGGCGGCGGGGCAGATACGCAGTATTTT. This encodes CASNLGGGGADTQYF.

This clone was recorded once. J is TRBJ2-7 and V is TRBV13; D is perhaps TRBD2 (6 bases). Deletions cut 4 bases from V and 5 bases from J, with 21 bases between. Germline CDR1 and CDR2: PRHDT and FYEKMQ (reference sequence). CDR3 length: 16 residues. CDR3 region: CASSSPSTEGQDEQYF. The DNA of the CDR3 is TGTGCCAGCAGCTCCCCTTCAACGGAGGGCCAGGACGAGCAGTACTTC.

J is TRBJ2-7 and V is TRBV5-4; TRBD2 matches 8 bases. After removal of 4 bases from V and 6 bases from J, the junction contained 3 bases not matched to a gene. Germline CDR1 reads SGHNT; CDR2 reads YYREEE (reference sequence). The CDR3 covers 12 residues. The CDR3 DNA sequence: TGTGCCAGCAGCCCCGGGGGGGTCGAGCAGTACTTC. It yields the protein CASSPGGVEQYF.

As to this clone: A read error may produce the germline difference seen at one junction end. The chain uses TRBV5-5 and TRBJ2-7; D is ambiguous. Germline CDR1 is SGHKS and CDR2 is YYEKEE (reference sequence). This CDR3 contains 12 residues. The CDR3 spells CASSPISSEQYF. The DNA for the CDR3 is TGTGCCAGCAGCCCGATCTCCTCCGAGCAGTACTTC. Using reference TRBV5-5 and TRBJ2-7 for the parts outside the CDR3, the full variable domain is DAGVTQSPTHLIKTRGQQVTLRCSPISGHKSVSWYQQVLGQGPQFIFQYYEKEERGRGNFPDRFSARQFPNYSSELNVNALLLGDSALYLCASSPISSEQYFGPGTRLTVT.

The CDR3 loop is CASRTPGANTEAFF. The CDR3 coding sequence is TGCGCCAGCCGGACACCAGGGGCGAACACTGAAGCTTTCTTT. This chain connects TRBV5-1 to TRBJ1-1, with TRBD1 as a possible D gene (6 bases). The length of the CDR3 is 14 residues. Germline V lookup: CDR1 SGHRS, CDR2 YFSETQ. Trimming pared 7 bases from V and 1 base from J, leaving 14 bases between.

This chain uses TRBV6-6 with TRBJ1-6; 8 bases align to TRBD1. J lost 7 bases, V lost 6 bases, and 11 bases had no gene match. Germline lookup yields CDR1 MNHNY and CDR2 SVGAGI (reference sequence). The CDR3 is 16 residues long. Written as DNA, the CDR3 is TGTGCCAGCAGCCTGGTAGCAGGGGGCCGAAATTCACCCCTCCACTTT. The encoded protein is CASSLVAGGRNSPLHF.